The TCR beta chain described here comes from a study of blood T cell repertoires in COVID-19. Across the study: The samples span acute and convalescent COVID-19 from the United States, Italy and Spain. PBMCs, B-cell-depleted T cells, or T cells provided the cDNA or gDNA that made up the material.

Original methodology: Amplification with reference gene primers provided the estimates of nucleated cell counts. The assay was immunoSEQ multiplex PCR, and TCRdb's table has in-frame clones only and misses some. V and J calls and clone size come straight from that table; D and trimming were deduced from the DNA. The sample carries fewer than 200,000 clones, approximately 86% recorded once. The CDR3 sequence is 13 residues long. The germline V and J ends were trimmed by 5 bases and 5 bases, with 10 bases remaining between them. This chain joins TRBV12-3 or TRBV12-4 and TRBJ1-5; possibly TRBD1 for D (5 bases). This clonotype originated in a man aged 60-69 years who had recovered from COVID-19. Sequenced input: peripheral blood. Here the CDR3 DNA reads TGTGCCAGCAGTCTGACAGCCGATCAGCCCCAGCATTTT. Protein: CASSLTADQPQHF.